The present T cell receptor beta chain was sequenced within a study of blood T cell repertoires in COVID-19. Background on the study: From the United States, Italy and Spain came samples of acute and convalescent COVID-19. The cDNA or gDNA used as material had been derived from T cells, B-cell-depleted T cells, or PBMCs.

The germline V gene encodes CDR1 SNHLY and CDR2 FYNNEI. This CDR3 is 13 amino acids long. Trimming pared 7 bases from V and 6 bases from J, leaving 12 bases between. Per the original data handling: Amplification with reference gene primers provided the estimates of nucleated cell counts. Some clones are missing from TCRdb's copy, which holds only in-frame ones; the method was immunoSEQ multiplex PCR. V and J calls and clone size are copied from that table; D and trimming were computed from the DNA. The repertoire holds some 97,000 clones, with 70% to 90% as singletons. This chain connects TRBV2 to TRBJ1-4; perhaps TRBD1 as D (5 bases). This TCR came from a human donor in a cohort sampled during active COVID-19. The specimen was peripheral blood. The CDR3 sequence: CASIGQIYEKLFF. The CDR3 region has the DNA TGTGCCAGCATCGGACAAATTTATGAAAAACTGTTTTTT.